This entry is about one T cell receptor (beta chain). No antigen is known for it. Nothing much larger sits one base from this clone, and base qualities are not available. This entry belongs to a study of blood T cell repertoires in COVID-19 (dated by TCRdb to 2019 to 2021). In terms of the full investigation: Collaborator samples came from the United States, Italy and Spain and covered acute and convalescent phases of COVID-19. The material from the prospective study consisted of cDNA or gDNA derived from T cells, B-cell-depleted T cells, or PBMCs. Deeply sampled blood TCRbeta repertoires from subjects exposed to, actively infected with, or recovered from COVID-19 were included in the dataset. A freely available public database, intended as a resource for researchers studying the immune response to SARS-CoV-2, is where the repertoires were released. The samples were drawn from two sources: the first 160 participants of the ongoing ImmuneRACE study, and fewer than 1,500 subjects contributed by 6 global collaborators. Sample metadata almost always included a de-identified subject ID, COVID-19 status, age in years and sex. HLA class I and class II types, where available, came from metadata supplied by the sample provider rather than from assay-based typing.

The immunoSEQ Assay, a bias-controlled multiplex PCR, was used to amplify TCRbeta CDR3 regions from genomic DNA. The study's own analysis went as follows. Within the assay, amplification of reference gene primers was used to estimate how many nucleated cells each sample contained. To quantify the absolute abundance of each unique TCRbeta CDR3 rearrangement, sequence reads were collapsed and filtered. For each sample, productive Simpson clonality was calculated as the square root of Simpson's diversity index across productive rearrangements. The table was pulled from immuneACCESS by TCRdb, which kept in-frame rearrangements only. Such tables lose some clones; where checked, under half of the loss comes from unresolved V genes, and the rest has no known cause. D and trimming come from the DNA, and the V and J calls and clone size come from that table. This sample lists 150,000 to 200,000 clones; about 88% were detected once. About 6.5% of the sample goes to the ten largest clones.

Each collaborating institution followed its own protocols to collect whole blood in K2EDTA tubes. For TCRbeta analysis, collaborators shipped samples as frozen whole blood, isolated PBMCs, or DNA extracted from either of those sample types. The investigation overall reported the following: Clinical and demographic metadata were provided uncurated, with the amount varying by source and participant.

Inclusive of the bounding cysteine and phenylalanine, the CDR3 is 15 residues long. The only DNA kept is the CDR3, 45 bases in frame from the first base. CDR1 and CDR2 are read off the germline V gene (reference sequence) as MNHNY and SVGAGI. The V and J ends are trimmed by 2 bases and 1 base, leaving 11 bases between them. Specimen: peripheral blood. This TCR was sampled from a woman of 80 years or more in a cohort sampled during active or convalescent COVID-19. The chain is made from TRBV6-6 and TRBJ1-1; no D gene is confidently identified. The CDR3: CASSYRSGGNTEAFF. Here is the DNA: TGTGCCAGCAGTTACCGTTCGGGAGGGAACACTGAAGCTTTCTTT.